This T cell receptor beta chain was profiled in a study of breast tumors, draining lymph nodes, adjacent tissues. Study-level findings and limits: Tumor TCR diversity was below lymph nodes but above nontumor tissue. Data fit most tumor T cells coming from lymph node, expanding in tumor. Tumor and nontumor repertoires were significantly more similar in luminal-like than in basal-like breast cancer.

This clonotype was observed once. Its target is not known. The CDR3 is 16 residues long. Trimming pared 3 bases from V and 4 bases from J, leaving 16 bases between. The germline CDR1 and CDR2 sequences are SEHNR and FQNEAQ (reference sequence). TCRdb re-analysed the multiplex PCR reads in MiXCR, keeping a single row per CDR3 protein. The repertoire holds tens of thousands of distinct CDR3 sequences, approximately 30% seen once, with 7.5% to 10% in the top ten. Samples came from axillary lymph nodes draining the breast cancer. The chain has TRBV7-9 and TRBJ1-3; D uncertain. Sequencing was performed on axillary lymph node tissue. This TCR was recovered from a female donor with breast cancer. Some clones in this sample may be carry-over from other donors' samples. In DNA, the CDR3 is TGTGCCAGCAGCTTGGGTACCGGGAACCCCGGAAACACCATATATTTT. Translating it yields CASSLGTGNPGNTIYF.